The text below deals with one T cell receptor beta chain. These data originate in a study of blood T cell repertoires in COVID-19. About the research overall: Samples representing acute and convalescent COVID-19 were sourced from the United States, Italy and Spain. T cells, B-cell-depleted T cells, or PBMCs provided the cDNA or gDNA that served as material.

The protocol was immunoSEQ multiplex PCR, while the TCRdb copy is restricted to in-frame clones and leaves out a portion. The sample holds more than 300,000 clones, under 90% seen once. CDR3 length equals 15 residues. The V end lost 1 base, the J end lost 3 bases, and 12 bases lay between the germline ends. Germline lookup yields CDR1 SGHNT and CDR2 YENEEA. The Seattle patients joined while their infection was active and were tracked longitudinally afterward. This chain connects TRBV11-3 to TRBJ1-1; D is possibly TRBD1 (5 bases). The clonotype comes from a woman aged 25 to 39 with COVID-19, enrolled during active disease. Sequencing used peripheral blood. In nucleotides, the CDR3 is TGTGCCAGCAGCTTAGGGGGGGGTAGGGACACTGAAGCTTTCTTT. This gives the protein CASSLGGGRDTEAFF.